One and the same sample provided the 30 T cell receptor beta chains below, sequenced in a study of Ad26.COV2.S vaccination and SARS-CoV-2 variants. Method: immunoSEQ multiplex PCR; TCRdb's copy keeps in-frame clones and lacks some. The profile shows about 420,000 clones, more than 75% of them singletons. The treatment here: about 20 received Ad26.COV2.S at low or high dose, single or two shots; 5 received placebo; per-sample allocation not given. Day 63 after the first vaccine or placebo injection was the time point for sampling. The sample was peripheral blood, taken in a trial of Ad26.COV2.S vaccine versus placebo. All receptors come from a person aged 18-60 years who received the Ad26.COV2.S COVID-19 vaccine or a placebo.

The V gene is TRBV14, the J gene TRBJ2-5, with D hard to call. In germline, CDR1 is SGHDN, CDR2 FVKESK. V was clipped by 5 bases and J by 5 bases, with 12 bases between them. The length of the CDR3 is 13 residues. The chain's CDR3 is CASSARADETQYF. The CDR3 DNA sequence: TGTGCCAGCAGCGCACGTGCAGACGAGACCCAGTACTTC.

V and J are TRBV24-1 and TRBJ2-2; 8 bases are a match to TRBD1. The junction had 14 bases not matched to a gene; V was cut back by 4 bases and J by 5 bases. This CDR3 spans 18 amino acids. The germline V gene has CDR1 KGHDR and CDR2 SFDVKD. CDR3 region: CATSEKGRDRIQTGELFF. CDR3 in DNA: TGTGCCACCAGTGAAAAAGGGCGGGACAGGATTCAGACCGGGGAGCTGTTTTTT.

This sequence joins TRBV6-2 or TRBV6-3 and TRBJ1-2; the D gene is possibly TRBD1 (5 bases). Germline CDR1 MNHEY, CDR2 SVGEGT. Trimming shortened V by 3 bases and J by 8 bases, and 10 bases separated the two germline ends. The CDR3 length is 12 residues. The CDR3 protein is CASSYPGSGYTF. CDR3 nucleotides: TGTGCCAGCAGTTATCCAGGGAGCGGCTACACCTTC.

The rearrangement links TRBV13 to TRBJ2-5; 8 positions match TRBD1. The junction had 12 bases not matched to a gene; V was cut back by 4 bases and J by 5 bases. The CDR3 runs to 16 residues. The germline V gene encodes CDR1 PRHDT and CDR2 FYEKMQ (reference sequence). The CDR3 here is CASSSEGQGLFETQYF. The DNA for the CDR3 is TGTGCCAGCAGCTCAGAAGGACAGGGTTTATTCGAGACCCAGTACTTC.

This sequence joins TRBV6-2 or TRBV6-3 and TRBJ2-7; 7 bases line up with TRBD1. V shed 2 bases, J shed 3 bases, and the junction held 19 bases outside the gene matches. Germline loops: CDR1 MNHEY, CDR2 SVGEGT. The CDR3 length is 19 residues. The CDR3 protein is CASSYLLGQTGTAIYEQYF. The CDR3 coding sequence is TGTGCCAGCAGTTACCTTCTTGGGCAGACCGGGACAGCGATCTACGAGCAGTACTTC.

The gene calls are TRBV6-2 or TRBV6-3 and TRBJ1-5; no firm D call. In germline, CDR1 is MNHEY, CDR2 SVGEGT. Trimming removed 3 bases at V and 0 bases at J, with 9 bases between. The CDR3 runs to 15 residues. Written as DNA, the CDR3 is TGTGCCAGCAGTTATTCATTGTATAGCAATCAGCCCCAGCATTTT. Translated, it gives CASSYSLYSNQPQHF.

A remark on this clone: At one boundary the junction diverges from the germline segment, which might be a read error. J is TRBJ2-3 and V is TRBV7-2, with 11 positions matching TRBD2. CDR3 length equals 12 residues. Germline CDR1 SGHTA, CDR2 FQGNSA. The CDR3 spells CASSPGLAVYSF. For the CDR3, the DNA is TGTGCCAGCAGCCCGGGACTAGCGGTCTACTCTTTT. The full variable domain, with the rest looked up from reference TRBV7-2 and TRBJ2-3, is GAGVSQSPSNKVTEKGKDVELRCDPISGHTALYWYRQSLGQGLEFLIYFQGNSAPDKSGLPSDRFSAERTGGSVSTLTIQRTQQEDSAVYLCASSPGLAVYSFGPGTRLTVL.

The chain couples TRBV4-3 to TRBJ2-3; the match to TRBD2 covers 12 bases. The germline CDR1 and CDR2 sequences are LGHNA and YSLEER. This CDR3 contains 19 residues. The V and J ends lost 4 bases and 4 bases, in that order; junction bases with no gene match: 15. CDR3 DNA: TGCGCCAGCAGCCGCCTACCCCGCTCTCCTAGCGGGGGGGCAGATACGCAGTATTTT. This codes for CASSRLPRSPSGGADTQYF.

With respect to this clone: The sample has other DNA sequences that encode this CDR3 too. The chain links TRBV6-2 or TRBV6-3 to TRBJ2-7; 7 bases fit TRBD1. The CDR3 runs to 13 residues. Trimming removed 6 bases from V and 2 bases from J; junction bases left unmatched: 4. In germline, CDR1 is MNHEY, CDR2 SVGEGT. The CDR3 reads CASSWGQTYEQYF. The CDR3 region has the DNA TGTGCCAGCAGCTGGGGACAGACCTACGAGCAGTACTTC.

The chain joins TRBV2 to TRBJ1-5, with 7 nucleotides matching TRBD1. The germline CDR1 and CDR2 sequences are SNHLY and FYNNEI. The CDR3 has 15 residues. V lost 3 bases, J lost 7 bases, and 9 bases stayed unmatched. The CDR3 region is CASSDDRASGQPQHF. For the CDR3, the DNA is TGTGCCAGCAGTGACGACAGGGCGAGTGGGCAGCCCCAGCATTTT.

This clone was observed a single time. Here the CDR3 reads CASSQVEDTQYF. The CDR3 nucleotides read TGCGCCAGCAGCCAAGTTGAAGATACGCAGTATTTT. The J gene is TRBJ2-3, the V gene TRBV4-1; D ambiguous. Germline assignment: CDR1 MGHRA and CDR2 YSYEKL. The CDR3 is made up of 12 amino acids. V dropped 1 base and J dropped 5 bases, with 4 bases sitting between them.

This rearrangement joins TRBV7-2 to TRBJ1-4, with unresolved D. This CDR3 region has 13 residues. Germline V lookup: CDR1 SGHTA, CDR2 FQGNSA. V gave up 1 base and J gave up 11 bases, with 11 bases separating them. The CDR3 sequence: CASSLEQKRKLFF. The DNA of the CDR3 is TGTGCCAGCAGCTTAGAGCAGAAAAGGAAACTGTTTTTT.

The chain combines TRBV6-5 with TRBJ2-7, with TRBD1 as a possible D gene (6 bases). CDR1 MNHEY and CDR2 SVGAGI come from the germline V gene. CDR3 length: 14 residues. V was shortened by 0 bases and J by 3 bases, with 9 bases between the two germline ends. Here the CDR3 DNA reads TGTGCCAGCAGTTACTCAAGACAGGTCTACGAGCAGTACTTC. Translation: CASSYSRQVYEQYF.

The table lists this clone with a count of one. This chain links TRBV7-2 with TRBJ2-5; D is perhaps TRBD2 (6 bases). The CDR3 has 15 amino acids. Trimming left V 8 bases short and J 0 bases short, with 16 bases between. Germline V lookup: CDR1 SGHTA, CDR2 FQGNSA. The CDR3 DNA sequence: TGTGCCAGCTCAGCAGGAGGGACGGACCAAGAGACCCAGTACTTC. This codes for CASSAGGTDQETQYF.

CDR3 sequence: CASSLAPSGRSEQFF. CDR3 DNA sequence: TGTGCCAGCAGCTTGGCCCCAAGTGGGAGGTCTGAGCAGTTCTTC. The chain is built from TRBV5-8 and TRBJ2-1, with a tentative D call TRBD2 (6 bases). The CDR3 runs to 15 residues. V lost 0 bases and J 9 bases, leaving 16 bases between the germline ends. Germline loops: CDR1 SGHTS, CDR2 YDEGEE.

V is TRBV3-1 (or the pseudogene TRBV3-2) and J is TRBJ2-5; D unclear. The CDR3 spans 11 residues. V was cut by 4 bases and J by 10 bases, with 10 bases left in between. CDR1 is LGHDT and CDR2 is YNNKEL in the germline V gene (reference sequence). The CDR3 region is CASSLLLDQYF. The CDR3 region has the DNA TGTGCCAGCAGCCTCCTGTTGGACCAGTACTTC.

V usage is TRBV7-9 and J usage is TRBJ2-2; 13 bases line up with TRBD2. The J segment lost 3 bases and the V segment lost 1 base, leaving 8 bases of the junction unmatched. The V gene's germline CDR1 is SEHNR and CDR2 FQNEAQ (reference sequence). The CDR3 is 19 residues long. The CDR3 nucleotides read TGTGCCAGCAGCTTAGTTTTACTAGCGGGGGGGCCTGACACCGGGGAGCTGTTTTTT. Its translation is CASSLVLLAGGPDTGELFF.

The chain combines TRBV19 with TRBJ2-5; D not certain. Germline V lookup: CDR1 LNHDA, CDR2 SQIVND (reference sequence). CDR3 length equals 14 residues. V lost 5 bases and J lost 1, with 11 bases in between. This CDR3 is CASSSAAVQETQYF. Here the CDR3 DNA reads TGTGCCAGTAGTTCCGCGGCAGTCCAAGAGACCCAGTACTTC.

V usage is TRBV7-9 and J usage is TRBJ1-1; D call uncertain. CDR3 length: 14 amino acids. Looked up from germline, CDR1 is SEHNR and CDR2 is FQNEAQ (reference sequence). Trimming left V 5 bases short and J 6 bases short, with 16 bases between. In DNA, the CDR3 is TGTGCCAGCAGCCCTAAAGGACCGGGCCCTGAAGCTTTCTTT. Protein: CASSPKGPGPEAFF.

V and J are TRBV30 and TRBJ1-2; D is undetermined. CDR1 is GTSNPN, CDR2 SVGIG, per germline (reference sequence). The CDR3 loop spans 14 amino acids. Trimming removed 8 bases from V and 4 bases from J, with 20 bases in between. The CDR3 DNA is TGTGCCCGGGGAAGGGAAAGGTTTAGCTATGGCTACACCTTC. Residues: CARGRERFSYGYTF.

This chain links TRBV20-1 with TRBJ2-1, with D hard to call. Trimming removed 3 bases from V and 5 bases from J, with 5 bases in between. The germline CDR1 and CDR2 sequences are DFQATT and SNEGSKA (reference sequence). The CDR3 contains 11 residues. CDR3: CSAREHNEQFF. Here the CDR3 DNA reads TGCAGTGCTAGGGAACACAATGAGCAGTTCTTC.

The chain uses TRBV7-2 and TRBJ2-2; 7 bases match TRBD2. The CDR3 has 15 residues. Germline V lookup: CDR1 SGHTA, CDR2 FQGNSA. After removal of 1 base from V and 6 bases from J, the junction contained 5 bases not matched to a gene. This CDR3 is CASSLGGGGSGELFF. In DNA, the CDR3 is TGTGCCAGCAGCTTAGGGGGCGGGGGTTCCGGGGAGCTGTTTTTT.

The chain couples TRBV7-2 to TRBJ2-7; D is perhaps TRBD2 (6 bases). This CDR3 has 14 amino acids. Per germline, CDR1 SGHTA and CDR2 FQGNSA. V was pared by 5 bases and J by 3 bases, with 14 bases between. CDR3 protein: CASSPTTSRYEQYF. In DNA form, the CDR3 reads TGTGCCAGCAGCCCCACGACTAGTCGCTACGAGCAGTACTTC.

The V gene is TRBV6-2 or TRBV6-3, the J gene TRBJ1-5; 8 nucleotides match TRBD1. Per the germline V gene, CDR1 is MNHEY and CDR2 is SVGEGT. The CDR3 totals 15 residues. Trimming cost V 2 bases and J 9 bases; bases outside gene matches: 9. The CDR3 loop is CASSYADRASWPQHF. CDR3 coding DNA: TGTGCCAGCAGTTACGCGGACAGGGCTTCATGGCCCCAGCATTTT.

CDR3 loop: CASSVETGTDTQYF. CDR3 nucleotides: TGTGCCAGCAGCGTAGAGACAGGGACAGATACGCAGTATTTT. The V and J genes are TRBV9 and TRBJ2-3; TRBD1 aligns across 7 bases. Trimming at V came to 0 bases and at J to 3 bases, leaving 1 base not matched to a gene. CDR3 size: 14 residues. Germline-derived CDR1 and CDR2 are SGDLS and YYNGEE.

The table lists this clone with a count of one. The V and J genes are TRBV7-9 and TRBJ2-2, with D uncertain. The CDR3 has 16 residues. The V gene's germline CDR1 is SEHNR and CDR2 FQNEAQ (reference sequence). Between the trimmed V and J ends, which lost 4 bases and 2 bases, there was a span of 14 bases. The CDR3 spells CASSSPAAQNTGELFF. The CDR3 DNA follows: TGTGCCAGCAGCTCCCCCGCGGCCCAAAACACCGGGGAGCTGTTTTTT.

The chain carries TRBV7-2 and TRBJ2-6; D ambiguous. V dropped 1 base and J dropped 0 bases, with 4 bases sitting between them. Per germline, CDR1 SGHTA and CDR2 FQGNSA. This CDR3 contains 15 residues. CDR3 coding DNA: TGTGCCAGCAGCTTAGGTGTCTCTGGGGCCAACGTCCTGACTTTC. Translation: CASSLGVSGANVLTF.

The chain carries TRBV12-3 or TRBV12-4 and TRBJ2-1; D possibly matches TRBD1 or TRBD2 (5 bases each). V was shortened by 8 bases and J by 15 bases, with 17 bases between the two germline ends. The length of the CDR3 is 11 residues. The CDR3 DNA follows: TGTGCCAGCGGCCCGAGGGGCCAAAGGTTCTTC. This sequence encodes CASGPRGQRFF.

The gene calls are TRBV5-1 and TRBJ1-1, with TRBD1 identical over 8 bases. Germline V CDR1 and CDR2: SGHRS, YFSETQ. The CDR3 runs to 13 residues. J gave up 7 bases and V 4 bases, and 6 bases lay outside the gene matches. The DNA of the CDR3 is TGCGCCAGCAGCCACGGACAGGGCCTTGAAGCTTTCTTT. The encoded protein is CASSHGQGLEAFF.

CDR3 amino acids: CASSQDRTGNEQFF. CDR3 sequence (DNA): TGCGCCAGCAGCCAAGATCGGACGGGGAATGAGCAGTTCTTC. V is TRBV4-3 and J is TRBJ2-1; possible D gene TRBD2, 5 bases. CDR1 is LGHNA and CDR2 is YSLEER in the germline V gene. V lost 0 bases and J 7 bases, leaving 10 bases between the germline ends. The CDR3 has 14 amino acids.